This T cell receptor beta chain was identified during a study of shared clonotypes between healthy human individuals. Points from the study as a whole: The study sampled only blood, and tissue repertoires likely differ. Clonotype sharing among donors was expected to depend on sequencing depth. Estimated richness values were generally larger in naive subsets than in memory subsets.

TCRdb's table, derived via immunoSEQ multiplex PCR, lists solely in-frame clones and lacks some. The repertoire holds roughly 1,000,000 clones, with 78% as singletons. Comment on this clone: Its antigen is not identified.

V lost 8 bases and J 3 bases, leaving 13 bases between the germline ends. CDR1 is MNHEY, CDR2 SMNVEV, per germline (reference sequence). The CDR3 is 13 residues long. J is TRBJ1-1 and V is TRBV27; no clear D. Input material: memory CD4+ T cells from PBMCs. As to subset: CD45RA-negative fraction. This TCR was recovered from a man younger than 35 in good health. Some clones in this sample may be carry-over from other donors' samples. The CDR3 sequence is CASVWFGDTEAFF. DNA of the CDR3: TGTGCCAGCGTATGGTTCGGGGACACTGAAGCTTTCTTT.